This T cell receptor (beta chain) is drawn from a study of T cell changes during pregnancy in multiple sclerosis. This clone was seen once. V lost 3 bases and J 9 bases, leaving 16 bases between the germline ends. The CDR3 is 13 residues long. Germline CDR1 reads SGHDT; CDR2 reads YYEEEE. Produced via immunoSEQ multiplex PCR; TCRdb's table is partial and in-frame only. This table holds fewer than 65,000 clones, around nine tenths found once. The receptor comes from a female donor with multiple sclerosis, enrolled in a pregnancy study. This material consisted of CD4+ T cells from peripheral blood mononuclear cells, taken after pregnancy. The rearrangement links TRBV5-6 to TRBJ2-7; D may be TRBD2 (6 bases). In nucleotides, the CDR3 is TGTGCCAGCAGCTGGGGGGTGGTCTCAAGGCAGTACTTC. The encoded protein is CASSWGVVSRQYF.